Each of the 25 T cell receptor beta chains below was sequenced from the same sample in a study of T cell changes during pregnancy in multiple sclerosis. The table came from immunoSEQ multiplex PCR; TCRdb's copy has only in-frame clones and leaves some out. The table lists more than 40,000 clones, roughly 93% of them singletons. Sample: CD8+ T cells from peripheral blood mononuclear cells, taken in the first trimester of pregnancy. These receptor sequences come from a female donor with multiple sclerosis, enrolled in a pregnancy study.

This sequence joins TRBV28 and TRBJ2-7; 8 bases map to TRBD1. CDR3 size: 15 residues. J lost 0 bases, V lost 7 bases, and 8 bases had no gene match. Germline CDR1 MDHEN, CDR2 SYDVKM. The CDR3 nucleotides are TGTGCCAGCAACCAGGGGGCCTTAAGCTCCTACGAGCAGTACTTC. Translation gives CASNQGALSSYEQYF.

The V and J genes are TRBV27 and TRBJ2-3; D unresolved. V was shortened by 5 bases and J by 0 bases, with 6 bases between the two germline ends. The CDR3 sequence is 13 residues long. Germline loops: CDR1 MNHEY, CDR2 SMNVEV (reference sequence). CDR3: CASSLVSTDTQYF. The DNA of the CDR3 is TGTGCCAGCAGTCTAGTTAGCACAGATACGCAGTATTTT.

The chain combines TRBV7-9 with TRBJ1-1; D not resolved. V gave up 5 bases and J gave up 0 bases, with 16 bases separating them. Germline assignment: CDR1 SEHNR and CDR2 FQNEAQ (reference sequence). This CDR3 region has 16 residues. The CDR3 DNA sequence: TGTGCCAGCAGCCCCGGGGAGGGAATCCTGAACACTGAAGCTTTCTTT. Protein: CASSPGEGILNTEAFF.

This chain links TRBV2 with TRBJ2-2, with 8 bases fitting TRBD2. The V segment lost 7 bases and the J segment 5 bases; nucleotides outside the gene matches: 6. The V gene's germline CDR1 is SNHLY and CDR2 FYNNEI. The CDR3 length is 14 residues. The CDR3 loop reads CASKGTSGTGELFF. The CDR3 nucleotides are TGTGCCAGCAAGGGGACTAGTGGAACCGGGGAGCTGTTTTTT.

This sequence joins TRBV14 and TRBJ1-1, with TRBD1 identical over 8 bases. The CDR3 totals 13 residues. Trimming took 7 bases from V and 6 from J; bases not matched to a gene: 7. Germline V CDR1 and CDR2: SGHDN, FVKESK. The CDR3: CASKDRASAEAFF. The CDR3 DNA is TGTGCCAGCAAGGACAGGGCCTCCGCTGAAGCTTTCTTT.

This sequence joins TRBV28 and TRBJ1-1; a weak D match, TRBD1 (5 bases). Germline V lookup: CDR1 MDHEN, CDR2 SYDVKM. V gave up 4 bases and J gave up 3 bases, with 15 bases separating them. CDR3 size: 15 residues. The DNA of the CDR3 is TGTGCCAGCAGTTCCCTGGACGGCAGGGACACTGAAGCTTTCTTT. Protein sequence: CASSSLDGRDTEAFF.

V gene TRBV15 combines with J gene TRBJ2-7; D uncertain. V was cut by 3 bases and J by 4 bases, with 7 bases left in between. Germline V CDR1 and CDR2: LNHNV, YYDKDF (reference sequence). This CDR3 has 12 residues. CDR3 sequence: CATSRAGYEQYF. CDR3 DNA: TGTGCCACCAGCAGGGCCGGGTACGAGCAGTACTTC.

The V and J genes are TRBV5-1 and TRBJ1-5, with D perhaps matching TRBD1 (5 bases). Trimming left V 2 bases short and J 2 bases short, with 11 bases between. The CDR3 is 15 residues long. Germline values: CDR1 SGHRS, CDR2 YFSETQ. CDR3 sequence (DNA): TGCGCCAGCAGCTTAGGGGAATACGGCAATCAGCCCCAGCATTTT. It encodes CASSLGEYGNQPQHF.

The CDR3 protein is CAWSRVEGVEQYF. The CDR3 DNA is TGTGCCTGGAGTAGGGTGGAAGGGGTGGAGCAGTACTTC. The chain employs TRBV30 and TRBJ2-7; tentatively, D is TRBD1 (5 bases). V was trimmed by 2 bases and J by 7 bases, leaving 15 bases between them. This CDR3 comprises 13 residues. Looked up from germline, CDR1 is GTSNPN and CDR2 is SVGIG (reference sequence).

J is TRBJ1-1 and V is TRBV14, with D possibly being TRBD1 (5 bases). This CDR3 region has 12 residues. CDR1 SGHDN and CDR2 FVKESK come from the germline V gene. Between the trimmed V and J ends, which lost 6 bases and 7 bases, there was a span of 12 bases. The CDR3 loop reads CASRQIDSEAFF. In nucleotides, the CDR3 is TGTGCCAGCAGACAAATCGACAGTGAAGCTTTCTTT.

The chain carries TRBV5-4 and TRBJ1-1; D perhaps matches TRBD1 (5 bases). This CDR3 spans 14 amino acids. Germline CDR1 is SGHNT and CDR2 is YYREEE (reference sequence). V lost 1 base and J lost 5, with 12 bases in between. CDR3 in DNA: TGTGCCAGCAGCTTGTGGGGGGTGCGGACTGAAGCTTTCTTT. Protein product: CASSLWGVRTEAFF. Full variable domain (outside the CDR3, taken from reference TRBV5-4 and TRBJ1-1): ETGVTQSPTHLIKTRGQQVTLRCSSQSGHNTVSWYQQALGQGPQFIFQYYREEENGRGNFPPRFSGLQFPNYSSELNVNALELDDSALYLCASSLWGVRTEAFFGQGTRLTVV.

This chain joins TRBV6-1 and TRBJ1-1; TRBD1 aligns across 7 bases. This CDR3 is built from 15 residues. From germline, CDR1 is MNHNS and CDR2 SASEGT. V dropped 8 bases and J dropped 1; count of bases not matched to a gene: 10. This chain's CDR3 is CASPKRKGANTEAFF. In DNA form, the CDR3 reads TGTGCCAGCCCGAAGCGAAAGGGGGCGAACACTGAAGCTTTCTTT.

This clone has just one count. The chain joins TRBV25-1 to TRBJ2-2, with D possibly TRBD2 on 6 matching bases. V was cut by 10 bases and J by 2 bases, with 11 bases left in between. The CDR3 covers 13 residues. Germline CDR1 and CDR2: MGHDK and SYGVNS. Here the CDR3 DNA reads TGTGCCACCAGGGAGGTTAACACCGGGGAGCTGTTTTTT. It is translated as CATREVNTGELFF.

CDR3 in DNA: TGTGCCAGCAGGGGGCATCGGAGTGAGCAGTTCTTC. It is translated as CASRGHRSEQFF. The chain recombines TRBV2 with TRBJ2-1; the D gene is possibly TRBD1 (5 bases). Deletions cut 6 bases from V and 9 bases from J, with 12 bases between. Germline V CDR1 and CDR2: SNHLY, FYNNEI. The CDR3 sequence is 12 residues long.

The V call is TRBV7-9, the J call TRBJ2-1, with TRBD2 matching over 13 bases. The junction had 5 bases not matched to a gene; V was cut back by 8 bases and J by 7 bases. Germline assignment: CDR1 SEHNR and CDR2 FQNEAQ (reference sequence). The CDR3 is 14 amino acids. The CDR3 DNA reads as TGTGCCAGCCCTCGACTAGCGGGGGGAAATGAGCAGTTCTTC. This encodes CASPRLAGGNEQFF.

This chain links TRBV5-1 with TRBJ2-7; 9 bases match TRBD1. The CDR3 has 16 residues. Germline V gene data show CDR1 as SGHRS and CDR2 as YFSETQ. Germline trimming cut 0 bases from V and 3 bases from J; bases unmatched to any gene: 7. CDR3 loop: CASSLAGGTGFYEQYF. In nucleotides, the CDR3 is TGCGCCAGCAGCTTGGCTGGCGGGACAGGGTTCTACGAGCAGTACTTC.

This chain connects TRBV5-8 to TRBJ2-7, with D hard to call. The CDR3 runs to 14 residues. CDR1 is SGHTS, CDR2 YDEGEE, per germline. V lost 0 bases, J lost 2 bases, and 9 bases lay in between. The DNA of the CDR3 is TGTGCCAGCAGCTTGGTAGAAAATACCTACGAGCAGTACTTC. As protein: CASSLVENTYEQYF. The full variable domain, in which reference TRBV5-8 and TRBJ2-7 provide the parts outside the CDR3, is EAGVTQSPTHLIKTRGQQATLRCSPISGHTSVYWYQQALGLGLQFLLWYDEGEERNRGNFPPRFSGRQFPNYSSELNVNALELEDSALYLCASSLVENTYEQYFGPGTRLTVT.

There are a few counts of this clone. The chain employs TRBV7-9 and TRBJ2-7; 10 nucleotides agree with TRBD2. V lost 4 bases and J lost 2; bases outside the gene matches: 2. Germline V lookup: CDR1 SEHNR, CDR2 FQNEAQ (reference sequence). This CDR3 comprises 14 residues. The CDR3 region is CASSSSGGAYEQYF. CDR3 nucleotides: TGTGCCAGCAGCTCCAGCGGGGGGGCCTACGAGCAGTACTTC.

The table lists this clone with a count of one. The genes are TRBV28 and TRBJ2-5, with TRBD2 matching 9 bases. With V trimmed by 3 bases and J by 2 bases, 10 bases remained unmatched. Germline loops: CDR1 MDHEN, CDR2 SYDVKM. The CDR3 has 17 amino acids. Here the CDR3 DNA reads TGTGCCAGCAGTTTTCCCAGGCTAGCGGGAATACAAGAGACCCAGTACTTC. Its translation is CASSFPRLAGIQETQYF.

The chain combines TRBV5-4 with TRBJ2-1; TRBD2 is a possible D gene (5 bases). V lost 2 bases to trimming and J lost 7 bases, with 7 bases between them. The CDR3 covers 12 residues. Per germline, CDR1 SGHNT and CDR2 YYREEE (reference sequence). The CDR3 DNA reads as TGTGCCAGCAGCTTACTAGAAAATGAGCAGTTCTTC. This sequence encodes CASSLLENEQFF.

The J gene is TRBJ1-5, the V gene TRBV4-3; no definite D call. The CDR3 extends over 14 amino acids. Trimming took off 0 bases at V and 3 bases at J, with 6 bases between the two ends. Per germline, CDR1 LGHNA and CDR2 YSLEER. Here the CDR3 DNA reads TGCGCCAGCAGCCAAGACCCATTCAATCAGCCCCAGCATTTT. Its translation: CASSQDPFNQPQHF.

The rearrangement links TRBV6-6 to TRBJ1-2; 8 bases line up with TRBD1. The CDR3 consists of 14 residues. V shed 6 bases and J 8 bases; nucleotides not matched to a gene: 11. The germline V gene encodes CDR1 MNHNY and CDR2 SVGAGI (reference sequence). The CDR3 region is CASSQDRGPWGYTF. CDR3 DNA sequence: TGTGCCAGCAGCCAAGACAGGGGTCCTTGGGGCTACACCTTC.

The chain has TRBV19 and TRBJ1-1, with no clear D. CDR1 is LNHDA and CDR2 is SQIVND in the germline V gene (reference sequence). The CDR3 runs to 13 residues. Trimming cost V 6 bases and J 0 bases, with 8 bases left between them. DNA for the CDR3: TGTGCCAGTAGCCGGTCGATGAACACTGAAGCTTTCTTT. Protein sequence: CASSRSMNTEAFF.

Only a few counts were recorded for this clone. This sequence joins TRBV30 and TRBJ1-1, with a tentative D call TRBD1 (6 bases). This CDR3 region has 14 residues. The V gene's germline CDR1 is GTSNPN and CDR2 SVGIG (reference sequence). Trimming shortened V by 5 bases and J by 1 base, and 14 bases separated the two germline ends. The CDR3 here is CAWQGRSWNTEAFF. CDR3 sequence (DNA): TGTGCCTGGCAGGGGAGAAGTTGGAACACTGAAGCTTTCTTT.

This clone was recorded a few times. The genes are TRBV7-8 and TRBJ1-5, with D possibly being TRBD1 (6 bases). Germline V lookup: CDR1 SGHVS, CDR2 FQNEAQ. The CDR3 sequence is 13 residues long. V was pared by 2 bases and J by 6 bases, with 8 bases between. CDR3 bases: TGTGCCAGCAGCTTACAGGGGAGTCAGCCCCAGCATTTT. Protein sequence: CASSLQGSQPQHF.